This T cell receptor beta chain derives from a study of stem cell transplantation in POMP-related autoinflammatory disease. Study details: Through one year post-transplant, neutrophils and platelets were 100% of graft donor origin.

Sequencing was performed with immunoSEQ multiplex PCR; in TCRdb, only in-frame clones are kept and a portion is missing. This table holds more than 8,500 clones, roughly 85% found once. This TCR was recovered from a human patient with POMP-related autoinflammation and immune dysregulation (PRAID). These T cells may partly come from the graft donor. The specimen comprised CD8+ T cells from PBMCs, sampled after stem cell transplantation.

The CDR3 protein is CASSLVGNEQYF. The CDR3 coding sequence is TGTGCCAGCAGCTTAGTTGGGAACGAGCAGTACTTC. The chain joins TRBV11-1 to TRBJ2-7, with D unclear. V lost 1 base to trimming and J lost 5 bases, with 6 bases between them. CDR3 length: 12 residues. From germline, CDR1 is SGHAT and CDR2 FQDESV (reference sequence).